Listed here are 6 T cell receptor beta chains from one sample, sequenced in a study of blood T cells in healthy people across ages. A sample-barcoded 5' primer and a J-beta primer mix were used in a second PCR of about 6 to 12 cycles. From the 5' RACE reads, TCRdb called clonotypes with MiXCR, one entry per CDR3 protein. The sample gives roughly 1.4 million distinct CDR3 sequences, roughly 59% of which show up once; more than 6% is in the top ten. The sample taken for sequencing was blood. Receptors originate from a man between 18 and 29 years old in good health.

Ten or more counts support this clonotype. The chain uses TRBV20-1 and TRBJ1-2; 7 positions match TRBD1. CDR3 length equals 16 residues. Looked up from germline, CDR1 is DFQATT and CDR2 is SNEGSKA (reference sequence). The junction had 14 bases not matched to a gene; V was cut back by 3 bases and J by 4 bases. CDR3 sequence reads: CSARGDREYVGYGYTF. The DNA of the CDR3 is TGCAGTGCTAGGGGGGACAGAGAATATGTTGGCTATGGCTACACCTTC.

The chain carries TRBV20-1 and TRBJ2-5; 7 nucleotides match TRBD2. The germline V gene has CDR1 DFQATT and CDR2 SNEGSKA (reference sequence). V lost 1 base to trimming and J lost 8 bases; unmatched junction nucleotides: 19. The CDR3 contains 17 residues. The CDR3 sequence: CSARGQYGGITRDTQYF. The CDR3 nucleotides are TGCAGTGCTAGAGGACAATACGGGGGGATCACAAGAGATACCCAGTACTTC.

This clonotype was found once. The chain is built from TRBV4-1 and TRBJ1-2; D is ambiguous. Trimming took off 4 bases at V and 3 bases at J, with 15 bases between the two ends. The V gene's germline CDR1 is MGHRA and CDR2 YSYEKL. The CDR3 covers 15 residues. CDR3 residues: CASSRIERRDYGYTF. As DNA, the CDR3 is TGCGCCAGCAGCCGGATAGAAAGGAGGGACTATGGCTACACCTTC.

The sample holds a few counts of this clonotype. The chain combines TRBV2 with TRBJ2-3, with 7 bases lining up with TRBD1. Losses at the gene ends were 5 bases for V and 6 bases for J; bases not matched to a gene: 11. This CDR3 is 15 amino acids long. In germline, CDR1 is SNHLY, CDR2 FYNNEI. In DNA, the CDR3 is TGTGCCAGCAGTCTTGCCTCTGGACAGGCGGATACGCAGTATTTT. This codes for CASSLASGQADTQYF.

The J gene is TRBJ2-2, the V gene TRBV10-2, with 7 bases lining up with TRBD2. Germline V gene lookup returns CDR1 WSHSY and CDR2 SAAADI. The CDR3 has 15 residues. V trimming: 4 bases; J trimming: 6 bases; junction bases outside the gene matches: 8. The CDR3 loop reads CASSAREGLSGELFF. CDR3 coding DNA: TGCGCCAGCAGTGCGAGGGAGGGGTTGTCCGGGGAGCTGTTTTTT.

DNA for the CDR3: TGCAGTGCTAGCAAGAGTTACGAGCAGTACTTC. This sequence encodes CSASKSYEQYF. The gene calls are TRBV20-1 and TRBJ2-7; D is unclear. Trimming took off 3 bases at V and 4 bases at J, with 7 bases between the two ends. The CDR3 extends over 11 amino acids. The germline V gene has CDR1 DFQATT and CDR2 SNEGSKA (reference sequence).